This T cell receptor beta chain was obtained from a study of monozygotic twins with inflammatory bowel disease (dated by TCRdb to about 2019). Regarding the research as a whole: The full study comprised some 30 monozygotic twin pairs: nine German pairs (four IBD-concordant, five IBD-discordant) and 19 IBD-discordant Danish pairs. Each individual had, on average, about 151 000 unique TCRalpha sequences and 181 000 unique TCRbeta sequences available for analysis. The search for disease-associated traits relied mainly on comparing, within discordant pairs, IBD patients with their genetically identical healthy co-twins.

Broader findings and caveats from the paper: Compared with healthy twins, IBD patients had fewer clonotypes in common with other individuals, a difference most pronounced in patients showing signs of disease activity. The analysis was unable to tell apart different T cell subtypes. No single strong signal or clonotype linked to IBD turned up in the results, so the idea that one exists was not supported. Because patients were on differing immunosuppressive treatments, the repertoires may have picked up extra background noise and inter-individual variability. IBD patients had lower TCRbeta repertoire diversity, measured by the inverse Simpson index, than their healthy co-twins. Concordant and discordant twins showed no difference in repertoire similarity, possibly because of limited statistical power.

From each donor, a roughly 2.3 ml peripheral blood sample was collected into PAXgene tubes and stored at -80 degrees C. Without T cell sorting, total RNA was isolated from whole blood using the PAXgene blood miRNA kit on an automated QIAcube. Deep TCRalpha and TCRbeta repertoire profiling with unique molecular barcoding was performed on peripheral blood of monozygotic twin pairs concordant or discordant for inflammatory bowel disease. Smoking habits were recorded for all twin pairs, and each individual was classified as a current, former or never smoker. On this clonotype itself: Its antigen specificity is not known.

The library was produced with 5' RACE. The input for every TCR library was roughly 3,300 ng of total RNA. For each sample, cDNA synthesis with SMARTScribe reverse transcriptase was split into eight separate reactions. Unique molecular identifiers containing a 6-nucleotide sample barcode were introduced through template switching during cDNA synthesis. TCRalpha and TCRbeta cDNA was amplified in two nested PCRs of about 16 and 10 cycles, and bead purification was carried out after each PCR. Before amplification, cDNA was treated with uracil DNA-glycosylase and purified using the QIAquick PCR purification kit. In the second PCR, Illumina TruSeq-compatible adapters and sample-specific barcodes were added. TapeStation and Qubit were used to check library quality and concentration, and roughly 4.8 ng of each library went into the pool. Sequencing of pooled libraries was carried out on an Illumina HiSeq2500 single-index Rapid Run using 2 x 100 bp reads and custom sequencing primers. The original pipeline was this. UMI-based consensus assembly with MiGEC version 1.2.6 was used to correct PCR and sequencing errors. MiXCR version 2.1.1 was used to carry out V(D)J alignment, clonotype assembly and CDR3 extraction. Gene usage, clonotype sharing and MAIT/NKT TCR abundance were normalised by analysing the top 1000, 10 000 and 20 000 clonotypes per sample. Diversity was computed as the inverse Simpson index with the vegan R package after downsampling to 27 000 UMIs. Paired Mann-Whitney U tests were applied to discordant twin pairs, with Benjamini-Hochberg correction for multiple testing. Following reprocessing of the reads by TCRdb, the data hold one row per CDR3 protein sequence and no DNA is available. It is TCRdb's table, rather than the study itself, that gives the V and J calls and clone size. This sample's table carries about 350,000 distinct CDR3 sequences. Around 2% of the sample is in the top ten clones.

This clonotype was sampled from a human donor with ulcerative colitis or Crohn's disease, or a healthy co-twin of an affected twin (not recorded which). Sequencing used blood.

The CDR3 sequence is CSASRQTTEAFF. The chain was built from TRBV20-1 and TRBJ1-1. In the germline V gene (reference sequence), CDR1 corresponds to DFQATT and CDR2 to SNEGSKA. Taken from cysteine to phenylalanine, the CDR3 has 12 residues. There is no recorded DNA.